The 28 T cell receptor beta chains presented below share a single source sample, sequenced in a study of blood T cell repertoires in COVID-19. Method: immunoSEQ multiplex PCR; TCRdb's copy keeps in-frame clones and lacks some. Of around 150,000 clones listed, roughly 84% are singletons. The sample taken for sequencing was peripheral blood. The source of these receptors is a man between 35 and 55 years old with acute or convalescent COVID-19.

Written as DNA, the CDR3 is TGCGCCAGCAGCTTGGGACGGGGGAATGGAAACACCATATATTTT. Its translation: CASSLGRGNGNTIYF. V gene TRBV5-1 combines with J gene TRBJ1-3, with a weak D call TRBD1 (5 bases). Germline values: CDR1 SGHRS, CDR2 YFSETQ. Deletions cut 0 bases from V and 3 bases from J, with 10 bases between. CDR3 length: 15 residues. Using reference TRBV5-1 and TRBJ1-3 for the parts outside the CDR3, the full variable domain is KAGVTQTPRYLIKTRGQQVTLSCSPISGHRSVSWYQQTPGQGLQFLFEYFSETQRNKGNFPGRFSGRQFSNSRSEMNVSTLELGDSALYLCASSLGRGNGNTIYFGEGSWLTVV.

The V and J genes are TRBV28 and TRBJ2-1, with 15 bases identical to TRBD2. The CDR3 is 16 residues long. Per germline, CDR1 MDHEN and CDR2 SYDVKM. With 6 bases clipped from V and 4 bases from J, the junction kept 4 bases outside the gene matches. The CDR3 reads CASRLGTSGGYNEQFF. DNA of the CDR3: TGTGCCAGCAGGCTAGGGACTAGCGGGGGGTACAATGAGCAGTTCTTC.

The rearrangement uses TRBV7-8 and TRBJ1-6, with TRBD1 matching over 10 bases. From germline, CDR1 is SGHVS and CDR2 FQNEAQ. The length of the CDR3 is 14 residues. The junction had 5 bases not matched to a gene; V was cut back by 5 bases and J by 10 bases. DNA for the CDR3: TGTGCCAGCAGCCCCGGGACAGGGGAATCACCCCTCCACTTT. Its protein is CASSPGTGESPLHF.

In this sample, this clone turned up a few times. The CDR3 DNA sequence: TGCGCCAGCAGCTTGGTCTTGGCTAGCGGGGGGCCAAATAATGAGCAGTTCTTC. This translates into CASSLVLASGGPNNEQFF. The rearrangement joins TRBV5-1 to TRBJ2-1, with 11 bases aligning to TRBD2. Trimming cost V 0 bases and J 7 bases; bases outside gene matches: 12. Looked up from germline, CDR1 is SGHRS and CDR2 is YFSETQ. The CDR3 covers 18 residues.

This sequence joins TRBV11-2 and TRBJ2-3; TRBD2 aligns across 11 bases. Per germline, CDR1 SGHAT and CDR2 FQNNGV. Trimming at V came to 6 bases and at J to 2 bases, leaving 7 bases not matched to a gene. This CDR3 is built from 16 residues. The CDR3 is CASSSPGLAVTDTQYF. CDR3 nucleotides: TGTGCCAGCAGTTCACCGGGACTAGCGGTCACAGATACGCAGTATTTT.

This chain links TRBV21-1 with TRBJ1-5; the table's D call, TRBD1, was not checked against the DNA. TRBV21-1 is a listed pseudogene. The CDR3 totals 18 residues. CDR3 in DNA: TGTGCCAGCAGCTTCACCGGGACAGGGGGCGCGAGGGATCAGCCCCAGCATTTT. This codes for CASSFTGTGGARDQPQHF.

The chain is built from TRBV7-3 and TRBJ2-2, with D possibly matching TRBD1 (5 bases). CDR3 length: 16 amino acids. The V end lost 4 bases, the J end lost 0 bases, and 12 bases lay between the germline ends. Germline CDR1 is SGHTA and CDR2 is FQGTGA. CDR3 residues: CASSWATGANTGELFF. In DNA, the CDR3 is TGTGCCAGCAGCTGGGCAACAGGAGCGAACACCGGGGAGCTGTTTTTT.

This chain connects TRBV28 to TRBJ1-5, with D possibly matching TRBD1 (5 bases). Trimming removed 6 bases from V and 11 bases from J, with 14 bases in between. The CDR3 length is 12 residues. The V gene's germline CDR1 is MDHEN and CDR2 SYDVKM. The CDR3 region is CASRSGPVAQHF. Written as DNA, the CDR3 is TGTGCCAGCAGGTCAGGGCCGGTGGCCCAGCATTTT.

This clone occurred once. This sequence joins TRBV10-1 and TRBJ2-1; D might be TRBD2 (5 bases). Trimming shortened V by 4 bases and J by 6 bases, and 10 bases separated the two germline ends. The CDR3 sequence is 13 residues long. Per germline, CDR1 WNHNN and CDR2 SYGVQD (reference sequence). The CDR3 DNA sequence: TGCGCCAGCAGTGTCGGGATTGGCAATGAGCAGTTCTTC. It specifies CASSVGIGNEQFF.

V and J are TRBV7-8 and TRBJ2-5; a possible D gene is TRBD2 (7 bases). CDR3 length: 13 amino acids. Germline CDR1 is SGHVS and CDR2 is FQNEAQ. The V and J ends lost 5 bases and 5 bases respectively, with 12 bases between them. CDR3 DNA sequence: TGTGCCAGCAGCGGGGGGGCCATGGAGACCCAGTACTTC. It translates to CASSGGAMETQYF. The full variable domain, in which reference TRBV7-8 and TRBJ2-5 provide the parts outside the CDR3, is GAGVSQSPRYKVAKRGQDVALRCDPISGHVSLFWYQQALGQGPEFLTYFQNEAQLDKSGLPSDRFFAERPEGSVSTLKIQRTQQEDSAVYLCASSGGAMETQYFGPGTRLLVL.

The chain employs TRBV18 and TRBJ2-2; 7 nucleotides agree with TRBD1. Germline CDR1 is KGHSH and CDR2 is LQKENI. The CDR3 loop spans 15 amino acids. V was clipped by 6 bases and J by 1 base; unmatched bases: 5. The CDR3 sequence: CASSSRDRNTGELFF. The CDR3 bases are TGTGCCAGCTCGTCCCGGGACAGGAACACCGGGGAGCTGTTTTTT.

The rearrangement joins TRBV2 to TRBJ2-3, with 10 positions matching TRBD1. J gave up 3 bases and V 4 bases, and 1 base lay outside the gene matches. CDR3 size: 14 residues. CDR1 is SNHLY and CDR2 is FYNNEI in the germline V gene. This CDR3 reads CASSGDRGTDTQYF. The CDR3 nucleotides read TGTGCCAGCAGTGGGGACAGGGGAACAGATACGCAGTATTTT. Full variable domain (remainder filled in from reference TRBV2 and TRBJ2-3): EPEVTQTPSHQVTQMGQEVILRCVPISNHLYFYWYRQILGQKVEFLVSFYNNEISEKSEIFDDQFSVERPDGSNFTLKIRSTKLEDSAMYFCASSGDRGTDTQYFGPGTRLTVL.

The CDR3, as DNA: TGTGCCATCAAAGGGGAGGCTGGGGCCAACGTCCTGACTTTC. The encoded protein is CAIKGEAGANVLTF. The chain links TRBV10-3 to TRBJ2-6, with D perhaps matching TRBD2 (6 bases). CDR3 length: 14 residues. V lost 7 bases, J lost 2 bases, and 9 bases lay in between. In germline, CDR1 is ENHRY, CDR2 SYGVKD.

This sequence joins TRBV2 and TRBJ1-3, with a possible D match to TRBD1 (6 bases). The CDR3 has 15 residues. Germline V gives CDR1 SNHLY, CDR2 FYNNEI. Trimming cost V 5 bases and J 0 bases, with 11 bases left between them. The DNA for the CDR3 is TGTGCCAGCAGTATCGGACAGAGCTCTGGAAACACCATATATTTT. Translation: CASSIGQSSGNTIYF.

The chain carries TRBV25-1 and TRBJ1-4, with D unresolved. The CDR3 contains 14 residues. CDR1 and CDR2 (germline): MGHDK, SYGVNS. V shed 4 bases and J shed 0 bases, with 6 bases lying between them. CDR3 region: CASSGTSTNEKLFF. The CDR3 DNA reads TGTGCCAGCAGTGGAACTTCAACTAATGAAAAACTGTTTTTT.

V usage is TRBV9 and J usage is TRBJ1-4, with D maybe TRBD1 (5 bases). The germline V gene has CDR1 SGDLS and CDR2 YYNGEE. The CDR3 consists of 15 residues. V gave up 3 bases and J gave up 4 bases, with 13 bases separating them. DNA of the CDR3: TGTGCCAGCAGCGCCAATACAGGAATTAATGAAAAACTGTTTTTT. Encoded protein: CASSANTGINEKLFF. Full variable domain (rest looked up from reference TRBV9 and TRBJ1-4): DSGVTQTPKHLITATGQRVTLRCSPRSGDLSVYWYQQSLDQGLQFLIQYYNGEERAKGNILERFSAQQFPDLHSELNLSSLELGDSALYFCASSANTGINEKLFFGSGTQLSVL.

The chain is built from TRBV9 and TRBJ2-3, with D tentatively TRBD2 (6 bases). The V end was cut by 2 bases, the J end by 5 bases, with 15 bases between. Germline CDR1 and CDR2: SGDLS and YYNGEE. The CDR3 covers 15 residues. The CDR3: CASSVRDLIQDTQYF. As DNA, the CDR3 is TGTGCCAGCAGCGTCCGGGACTTAATCCAAGATACGCAGTATTTT.

The V gene is TRBV5-4, the J gene TRBJ2-2; the D gene is possibly TRBD1 (5 bases). Germline V CDR1 and CDR2: SGHNT, YYREEE (reference sequence). The CDR3 covers 15 residues. Trimming shortened V by 0 bases and J by 2 bases, and 8 bases separated the two germline ends. CDR3 sequence (DNA): TGTGCCAGCAGCTTGGAAAGGGGAAACACCGGGGAGCTGTTTTTT. Translated, it gives CASSLERGNTGELFF.

The chain combines TRBV12-5 with TRBJ2-2; TRBD2 is a possible D gene (6 bases). This CDR3 is built from 17 residues. Germline loops: CDR1 LGHNT, CDR2 FRNRAP. Trimming left V 2 bases short and J 2 bases short, with 15 bases between. The CDR3 is CASGLPTGGYNTGELFF. CDR3 in DNA: TGTGCTAGTGGTTTGCCAACAGGAGGGTATAACACCGGGGAGCTGTTTTTT.

The chain links TRBV3-1 (or the pseudogene TRBV3-2) to TRBJ2-5, with 10 bases fitting TRBD2. The CDR3 runs 17 residues. Germline-derived CDR1 and CDR2 are LGHDT and YNNKEL (reference sequence). With V trimmed by 1 base and J by 5 bases, 10 bases remained unmatched. The CDR3 nucleotides are TGTGCCAGCAGCCAAGTTAGCGGGGGGCAGCCAGGGGAGACCCAGTACTTC. Translation gives CASSQVSGGQPGETQYF.

V is TRBV7-9 and J is TRBJ2-5; the match to TRBD1 covers 8 bases. The CDR3 extends over 13 amino acids. CDR1 is SEHNR, CDR2 FQNEAQ, per germline (reference sequence). The J segment lost 5 bases and the V segment lost 8 bases, leaving 7 bases of the junction unmatched. The CDR3 reads CASQGAFRETQYF. The CDR3 DNA reads as TGTGCCAGCCAGGGGGCTTTCCGGGAGACCCAGTACTTC. Drawing the rest from reference TRBV7-9 and TRBJ2-5, the complete variable domain is DTGVSQNPRHKITKRGQNVTFRCDPISEHNRLYWYRQTLGQGPEFLTYFQNEAQLEKSRLLSDRFSAERPKGSFSTLEIQRTEQGDSAMYLCASQGAFRETQYFGPGTRLLVL.

The genes are TRBV2 and TRBJ1-5; D remains unclear. There are 14 residues in the CDR3. The germline V gene encodes CDR1 SNHLY and CDR2 FYNNEI. Trimming cost V 9 bases and J 2 bases, with 14 bases left between them. CDR3 loop: CASQPDSGNQPQHF. CDR3 nucleotides: TGTGCCAGTCAACCGGACTCCGGCAATCAGCCCCAGCATTTT.

The rearrangement links TRBV4-3 to TRBJ2-1, with 9 positions matching TRBD2. The CDR3 contains 18 residues. With V trimmed by 2 bases and J by 0 bases, 8 bases remained unmatched. Germline assignment: CDR1 LGHNA and CDR2 YSLEER. CDR3 bases: TGCGCCAGCAGCCAACAAAGGAGCGGGGGGAGCTCCTACAATGAGCAGTTCTTC. As protein: CASSQQRSGGSSYNEQFF.

The V and J genes are TRBV18 and TRBJ1-5; D gene unclear. CDR1 KGHSH and CDR2 LQKENI come from the germline V gene. The CDR3 is made up of 13 amino acids. The V end was cut by 2 bases, the J end by 1 base, with 3 bases between. DNA for the CDR3: TGTGCCAGCTCACCAGGCAGCAATCAGCCCCAGCATTTT. This translates into CASSPGSNQPQHF.

The chain is built from TRBV3-1 (or the pseudogene TRBV3-2) and TRBJ1-2; D might be TRBD1 (6 bases). Deletions cut 2 bases from V and 4 bases from J, with 11 bases between. The length of the CDR3 is 14 residues. The germline V gene has CDR1 LGHDT and CDR2 YNNKEL (reference sequence). The CDR3 region has the DNA TGTGCCAGCAGCCAAAGAAAAGGGGGCTATGGCTACACCTTC. It yields the protein CASSQRKGGYGYTF.

The chain combines TRBV18 with TRBJ1-2, with 9 bases fitting TRBD1. The germline CDR1 and CDR2 sequences are KGHSH and LQKENI. The J segment lost 2 bases and the V segment lost 4 bases, leaving 2 bases of the junction unmatched. CDR3 length: 14 amino acids. CDR3 sequence: CASSLGTGNYGYTF. The CDR3 nucleotides are TGTGCCAGCTCACTGGGGACAGGGAACTATGGCTACACCTTC.

This chain uses TRBV2 with TRBJ2-3; 11 bases are shared with TRBD2. Germline V gene lookup returns CDR1 SNHLY and CDR2 FYNNEI. Trimming at V came to 6 bases and at J to 2 bases, leaving 13 bases not matched to a gene. The CDR3 totals 18 residues. This chain's CDR3 is CASSDLGASGGFTDTQYF. The DNA for the CDR3 is TGTGCCAGCAGCGACCTCGGGGCTAGCGGGGGGTTCACAGATACGCAGTATTTT. The entire variable domain, with the rest obtained from reference TRBV2 and TRBJ2-3, is as follows: EPEVTQTPSHQVTQMGQEVILRCVPISNHLYFYWYRQILGQKVEFLVSFYNNEISEKSEIFDDQFSVERPDGSNFTLKIRSTKLEDSAMYFCASSDLGASGGFTDTQYFGPGTRLTVL.

The chain recombines TRBV5-4 with TRBJ2-1; D perhaps matches TRBD2 (7 bases). The V end lost 3 bases, the J end lost 10 bases, and 20 bases lay between the germline ends. The length of the CDR3 is 15 residues. Germline loops: CDR1 SGHNT, CDR2 YYREEE (reference sequence). CDR3 in DNA: TGTGCCAGCAGCTCGAGGGGGGGCCCGATGGGGGAGCAGTTCTTC. As protein: CASSSRGGPMGEQFF.